These T cell receptor beta chains were read from a single sample in a study of blood T cell repertoires in COVID-19. Profiling relied on immunoSEQ multiplex PCR, and the TCRdb table lists in-frame clones only, not all of them. This sample has about 300,000 clones, with 80% to 90% found just once. Sequencing used PBMCs or T cells enriched from blood (not recorded which). Receptors were obtained from a woman aged 18-29 years who had recovered from COVID-19. CDR3s leave out the opening cysteine and the closing phenylalanine or tryptophan.

V,J,CDR3
TRBV19,TRBJ2-5,ASSAFGGLEGTQY
TRBV27,TRBJ1-1,ASSLYRGRTEAF
TRBV5-1,TRBJ2-2,ASRGGGPNTGELF
TRBV18,TRBJ2-7,ASSPGTGESEQY
TRBV24-1,TRBJ2-3,ATSVERETDTQY
TRBV11-2,TRBJ2-1,ASSLDHGTTRLGEQF
TRBV11-2,TRBJ1-1,ASSPGQGASRAF
TRBV5-1,TRBJ2-7,ASSLWDREYEQY
TRBV7-6,TRBJ2-2,ASSLTFRGLAGGKNTGELF
TRBV2,TRBJ2-2,ASLGLAGGTGELF